This T cell receptor (beta chain) was sequenced in a study of Graves' ophthalmopathy and Graves' hyperthyroidism. Study findings and constraints: Ophthalmopathy and stable hyperthyroidism were discriminated by a 13-signature model, with over 85% sensitivity and 81.08% specificity.

For this clonotype: What it recognizes is unknown.

Amplification targeted the TCR beta CDR3 regions, with RNA transcripts as the source material. Second-round multiplex PCR followed a first-round RT-PCR using HTBI primers. TCRdb recomputed calls from the multiplex PCR reads with MiXCR, one row per CDR3 protein. The table has about 380,000 distinct CDR3 sequences, over 15% seen once. This CDR3 is 16 amino acids long. Per germline, CDR1 KGHDR and CDR2 SFDVKD. Trimming pared 2 bases from V and 4 bases from J, leaving 11 bases between. Aged 18 to 65, hyperthyroidism patients had new diagnoses of under 2 months' duration. Uncontrolled infections, pregnancy, lactation or other autoimmune diseases led to patient exclusion.

Input material: peripheral blood. The sequence derives from a woman aged 18-35 years with stable Graves' hyperthyroidism. J is TRBJ2-6 and V is TRBV24-1; D might be TRBD1 (6 bases). CDR3 protein: CATSDSGAFGANVLTF. CDR3 sequence (DNA): TGTGCCACCAGTGATTCAGGGGCGTTCGGGGCCAACGTCCTGACTTTC.